This entry is about one T cell receptor (beta chain). Its antigen remains unidentified. Molecular barcoding with unique molecular identifiers was used for the TCRbeta library. From the PCR reads, TCRdb called clonotypes with MiXCR, one entry per CDR3 protein. The sample has around 700,000 distinct CDR3 sequences, over 10% seen once. These data come from a study of T-cell reconstitution after alpha-beta-depleted transplantation in children. General study findings and limits: After transplant, at about two months, alpha-beta T cells were reportedly derived from several hundred expanded graft clones. Newly generated T cells supplied most T-cell counts and diversity one year post-transplant.

Germline CDR1 is SGHDN and CDR2 is FVKESK. V was pared by 4 bases and J by 11 bases, with 17 bases of the junction left unmatched. The CDR3 loop spans 16 amino acids. Sequencing was performed on PBMCs, taken before TCRalphabeta/CD19-depleted stem cell transplant. The chain has TRBV14 and TRBJ2-1; 7 bases are shared with TRBD2. This clonotype was sampled from a girl under 10 years old with congenital amegakaryocytic thrombocytopenia, due to receive a stem cell transplant. The CDR3 is CASSPVGAGVNEKQFF. CDR3 DNA: TGTGCCAGCAGCCCCGTCGGGGCGGGGGTTAATGAAAAGCAGTTCTTC.